The 12 T cell receptor beta chains in this list originate from one sample, sequenced in a study of T-cell memory formation after mild COVID-19. TCRdb re-called the 5' RACE reads with MiXCR, one entry per CDR3 protein. In the table there are approximately 290,000 distinct CDR3 sequences, approximately 8.4% of which are singletons. The source material was PBMCs or a T cell subset sorted from them (not recorded which). These receptors all come from a man aged 18 to 35 who had mild COVID-19 (a few samples of this study predate the infection). Cell type and time point are not known.

The CDR3 is CASSLAGGLNQPQHF. CDR3 in DNA: TGTGCCAGCAGTCTGGCAGGCGGTCTCAATCAGCCCCAGCATTTT. The gene calls are TRBV7-3 and TRBJ1-5; D is unclear. The CDR3 contains 15 residues. CDR1 is SGHTA, CDR2 FQGTGA, per germline. Trimming stripped 6 bases from V and 3 bases from J, with 15 bases between.

The genes are TRBV9 and TRBJ2-3, with TRBD2 matching over 11 bases. There are 16 residues in the CDR3. V was pared by 4 bases and J by 1 base, with 5 bases of the junction left unmatched. The germline gives CDR1 SGDLS, CDR2 YYNGEE. CDR3 DNA: TGTGCCAGCAGCCTCACTAGCGGGGGTCGCACAGATACGCAGTATTTT. This sequence encodes CASSLTSGGRTDTQYF.

The V call is TRBV18, the J call TRBJ2-5; D may be TRBD1 (8 bases). From germline, CDR1 is KGHSH and CDR2 LQKENI. Deletions cut 3 bases from V and 7 bases from J, with 15 bases between. The CDR3 sequence is 14 residues long. The CDR3 region is CASSPTGEGVTQYF. The CDR3 region has the DNA TGTGCCAGCTCACCGACAGGGGAGGGAGTGACCCAGTACTTC.

The CDR3 spells CSSRGNTGQANQPQHF. The CDR3 nucleotides read TGCAGTTCAAGGGGGAACACGGGACAGGCCAATCAGCCCCAGCATTTT. The chain employs TRBV20-1 and TRBJ1-5; TRBD1 agrees at 8 bases. CDR3 length equals 16 residues. Germline values: CDR1 DFQATT, CDR2 SNEGSKA (reference sequence). V gave up 8 bases and J gave up 3 bases; unmatched junction bases: 15.

CDR3 in DNA: TGTGCCAGCGGCCCACTGAGTGGGGATGGCACTGAAGCTTTCTTT. It is translated as CASGPLSGDGTEAFF. The chain employs TRBV7-2 and TRBJ1-1; D is ambiguous. Germline-derived CDR1 and CDR2 are SGHTA and FQGNSA. The V gene lost 8 bases and the J gene lost 4 bases, with 20 bases spanning the gap. This CDR3 is 15 amino acids long.

The chain uses TRBV11-1 and TRBJ2-2, with a possible D match to TRBD1 (6 bases). Per germline, CDR1 SGHAT and CDR2 FQDESV (reference sequence). This CDR3 contains 17 residues. With 1 base removed from V and 0 bases from J, the gap between germline ends came to 12 bases. CDR3 nucleotides: TGTGCCAGCAGCTTAGGCGAGGACAGAGCGAACACCGGGGAGCTGTTTTTT. The encoded protein is CASSLGEDRANTGELFF.

This clonotype was recorded a few times. This chain links TRBV9 with TRBJ1-4; 7 bases map to TRBD1. CDR1 and CDR2 (germline): SGDLS, YYNGEE. J was trimmed by 4 bases and V by 4 bases; bases with no gene match: 10. The CDR3 has 16 amino acids. The CDR3 nucleotides are TGTGCCAGCAGCACCGGACAGGCACAGTTTAATGAAAAACTGTTTTTT. This translates into CASSTGQAQFNEKLFF. Combining the CDR3 with reference TRBV9 and TRBJ1-4 gives the whole variable domain DSGVTQTPKHLITATGQRVTLRCSPRSGDLSVYWYQQSLDQGLQFLIQYYNGEERAKGNILERFSAQQFPDLHSELNLSSLELGDSALYFCASSTGQAQFNEKLFFGSGTQLSVL.

This clonotype appeared a few times. The chain has TRBV5-1 and TRBJ2-1; 10 nucleotides line up with TRBD2. Trimming at V came to 0 bases and at J to 8 bases, leaving 11 bases not matched to a gene. Germline V gene data show CDR1 as SGHRS and CDR2 as YFSETQ. The CDR3 has 17 residues. CDR3 coding DNA: TGCGCCAGCAGCTTGGGTTCAGGAGCGGGGGGGCTGCATGAGCAGTTCTTC. This encodes CASSLGSGAGGLHEQFF.

This clonotype was counted only a few times. The chain couples TRBV9 to TRBJ2-6; D perhaps matches TRBD1 (6 bases). Germline lookup yields CDR1 SGDLS and CDR2 YYNGEE. This CDR3 has 15 amino acids. Trimming shortened V by 3 bases and J by 4 bases, and 11 bases separated the two germline ends. For the CDR3, the DNA is TGTGCCAGCAGCGCACAGGGTGCCGGGGCCAACGTCCTGACTTTC. Protein product: CASSAQGAGANVLTF.

This chain links TRBV11-2 with TRBJ2-1; 11 bases agree with TRBD2. Per the germline V gene, CDR1 is SGHAT and CDR2 is FQNNGV. The CDR3 runs 15 residues. With V trimmed by 5 bases and J by 8 bases, 8 bases remained unmatched. CDR3 DNA: TGTGCCAGCAGCATTAGCGGGGGGGAGATTGATGAGCAGTTCTTC. It encodes CASSISGGEIDEQFF.

This clonotype was recorded at least ten times. The V gene is TRBV7-2, the J gene TRBJ2-5; D call uncertain. CDR3 length: 14 amino acids. Trimming left V 8 bases short and J 2 bases short, with 15 bases between. Germline V gene lookup returns CDR1 SGHTA and CDR2 FQGNSA. CDR3 region: CASRPGLRQETQYF. The CDR3 bases are TGTGCCAGCCGGCCAGGCTTAAGGCAAGAGACCCAGTACTTC. Together with reference TRBV7-2 and TRBJ2-5, the CDR3 gives the full variable domain: GAGVSQSPSNKVTEKGKDVELRCDPISGHTALYWYRQSLGQGLEFLIYFQGNSAPDKSGLPSDRFSAERTGGSVSTLTIQRTQQEDSAVYLCASRPGLRQETQYFGPGTRLLVL.

V is TRBV2 and J is TRBJ2-3, with D unresolved. The length of the CDR3 is 11 residues. Germline loops: CDR1 SNHLY, CDR2 FYNNEI. The ends were cut back, 7 bases at V and 4 bases at J, with 6 bases in the middle. The CDR3 loop reads CASMRSDTQYF. The DNA for the CDR3 is TGTGCCAGCATGCGCTCAGATACGCAGTATTTT.